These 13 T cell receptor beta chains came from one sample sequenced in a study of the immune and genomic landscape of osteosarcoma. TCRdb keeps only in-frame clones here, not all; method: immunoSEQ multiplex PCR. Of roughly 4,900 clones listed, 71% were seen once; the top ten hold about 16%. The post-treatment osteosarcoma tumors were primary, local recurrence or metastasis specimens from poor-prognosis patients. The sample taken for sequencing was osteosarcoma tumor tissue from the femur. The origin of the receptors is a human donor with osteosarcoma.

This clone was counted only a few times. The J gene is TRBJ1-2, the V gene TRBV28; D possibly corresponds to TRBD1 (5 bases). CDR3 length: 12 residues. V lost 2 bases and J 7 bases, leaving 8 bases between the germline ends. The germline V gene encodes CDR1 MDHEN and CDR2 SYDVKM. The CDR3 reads CASSLERGGYTF. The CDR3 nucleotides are TGTGCCAGCAGTTTAGAAAGGGGTGGCTACACCTTC.

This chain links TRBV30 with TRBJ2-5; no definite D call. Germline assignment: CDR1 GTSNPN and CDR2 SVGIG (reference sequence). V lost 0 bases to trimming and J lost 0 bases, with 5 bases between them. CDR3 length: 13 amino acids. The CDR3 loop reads CAWSVNNQETQYF. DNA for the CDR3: TGTGCCTGGAGTGTAAACAACCAAGAGACCCAGTACTTC.

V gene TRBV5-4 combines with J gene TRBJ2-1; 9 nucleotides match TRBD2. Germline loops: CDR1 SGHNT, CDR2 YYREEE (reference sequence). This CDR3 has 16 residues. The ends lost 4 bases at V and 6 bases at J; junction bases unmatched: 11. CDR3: CASSLRGSGRSNEQFF. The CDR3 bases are TGTGCCAGCAGCCTCCGAGGGAGCGGGAGGAGCAATGAGCAGTTCTTC.

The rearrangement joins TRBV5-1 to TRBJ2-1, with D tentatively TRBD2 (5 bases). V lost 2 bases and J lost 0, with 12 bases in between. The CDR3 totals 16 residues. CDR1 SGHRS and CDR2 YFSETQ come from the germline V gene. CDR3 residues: CASSFRTASSYNEQFF. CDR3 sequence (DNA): TGCGCCAGCAGCTTCCGGACTGCTAGCTCCTACAATGAGCAGTTCTTC. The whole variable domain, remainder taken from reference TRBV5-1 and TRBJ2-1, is KAGVTQTPRYLIKTRGQQVTLSCSPISGHRSVSWYQQTPGQGLQFLFEYFSETQRNKGNFPGRFSGRQFSNSRSEMNVSTLELGDSALYLCASSFRTASSYNEQFFGPGTRLTVL.

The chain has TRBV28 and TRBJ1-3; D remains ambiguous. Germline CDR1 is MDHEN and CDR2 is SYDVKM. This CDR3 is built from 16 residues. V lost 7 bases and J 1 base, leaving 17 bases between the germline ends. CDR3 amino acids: CASKDFDGFSGNTIYF. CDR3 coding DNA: TGTGCCAGCAAAGATTTCGACGGGTTTTCTGGAAACACCATATATTTT.

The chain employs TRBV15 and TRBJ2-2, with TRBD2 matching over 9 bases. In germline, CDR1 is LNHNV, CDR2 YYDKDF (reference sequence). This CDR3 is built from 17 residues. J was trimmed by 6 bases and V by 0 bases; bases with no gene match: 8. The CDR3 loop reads CATSRDLNSGRSGELFF. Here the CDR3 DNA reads TGTGCCACCAGCAGAGATCTGAATAGCGGGAGATCCGGGGAGCTGTTTTTT. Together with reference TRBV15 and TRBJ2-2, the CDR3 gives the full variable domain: DAMVIQNPRYQVTQFGKPVTLSCSQTLNHNVMYWYQQKSSQAPKLLFHYYDKDFNNEADTPDNFQSRRPNTSFCFLDIRSPGLGDTAMYLCATSRDLNSGRSGELFFGEGSRLTVL.

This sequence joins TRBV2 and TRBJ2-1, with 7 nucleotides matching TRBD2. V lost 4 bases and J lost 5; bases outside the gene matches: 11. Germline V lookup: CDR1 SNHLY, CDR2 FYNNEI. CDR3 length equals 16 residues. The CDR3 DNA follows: TGTGCCAGCAGTGTCTGGGGCCTAGCGGTTAACAATGAGCAGTTCTTC. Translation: CASSVWGLAVNNEQFF.

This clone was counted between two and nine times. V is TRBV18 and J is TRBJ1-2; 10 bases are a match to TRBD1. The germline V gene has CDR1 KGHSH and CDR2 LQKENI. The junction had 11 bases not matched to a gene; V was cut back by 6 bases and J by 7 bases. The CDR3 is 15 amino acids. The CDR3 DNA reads TGTGCCAGCTCGGGTGGACAGGGGGTGACCTTTGGCTACACCTTC. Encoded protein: CASSGGQGVTFGYTF.

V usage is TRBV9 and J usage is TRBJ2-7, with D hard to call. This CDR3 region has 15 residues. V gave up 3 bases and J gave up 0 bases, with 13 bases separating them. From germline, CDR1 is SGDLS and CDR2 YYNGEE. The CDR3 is CASSATGSGSYEQYF. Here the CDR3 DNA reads TGTGCCAGCAGCGCAACCGGGTCGGGCTCCTACGAGCAGTACTTC.

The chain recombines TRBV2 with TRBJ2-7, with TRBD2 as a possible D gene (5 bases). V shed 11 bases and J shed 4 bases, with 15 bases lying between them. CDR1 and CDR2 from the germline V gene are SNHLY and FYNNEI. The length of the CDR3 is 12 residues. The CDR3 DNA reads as TGTGCCGGATCGCCGGGGAGTTACGAGCAGTACTTC. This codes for CAGSPGSYEQYF.

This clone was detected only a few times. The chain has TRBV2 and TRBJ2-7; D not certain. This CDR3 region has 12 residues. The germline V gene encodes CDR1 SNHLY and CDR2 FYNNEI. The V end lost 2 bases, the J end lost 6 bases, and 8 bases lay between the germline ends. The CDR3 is CASSEQTREQYF. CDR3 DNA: TGTGCCAGCAGTGAACAGACCCGCGAGCAGTACTTC. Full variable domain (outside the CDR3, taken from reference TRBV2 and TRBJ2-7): EPEVTQTPSHQVTQMGQEVILRCVPISNHLYFYWYRQILGQKVEFLVSFYNNEISEKSEIFDDQFSVERPDGSNFTLKIRSTKLEDSAMYFCASSEQTREQYFGPGTRLTVT.

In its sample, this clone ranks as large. CDR3 protein: CASSRGSGGGDTQYF. CDR3 DNA sequence: TGCGCCAGCAGCCGGGGATCAGGGGGAGGAGATACGCAGTATTTT. V and J are TRBV4-3 and TRBJ2-3; maybe TRBD1 (7 bases). The V end lost 4 bases, the J end lost 5 bases, and 16 bases lay between the germline ends. There are 15 residues in the CDR3. From germline, CDR1 is LGHNA and CDR2 YSLEER.

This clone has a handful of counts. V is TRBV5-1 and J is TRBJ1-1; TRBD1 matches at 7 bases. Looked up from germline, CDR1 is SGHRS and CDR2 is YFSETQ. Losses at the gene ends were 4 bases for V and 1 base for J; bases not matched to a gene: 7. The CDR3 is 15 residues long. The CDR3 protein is CASSPGDRENTEAFF. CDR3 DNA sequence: TGCGCCAGCAGCCCCGGCGACAGGGAGAACACTGAAGCTTTCTTT.